What follows describes a single TCR beta chain. Its antigen remains unidentified. TCRdb reprocessed the 5' RACE reads via MiXCR and lists one record per CDR3 protein. The sample holds some 450,000 distinct CDR3 sequences, roughly a sixth seen once. This record belongs to a study of CD8 T cells in ankylosing spondylitis. Study conclusions and caveats: Typical of ankylosing spondylitis blood, it appeared, was a TCR beta motif of fewer than ten highly homologous variants.

The receptor's source is a male donor with ankylosing spondylitis. Material for sequencing was blood, either unsorted or a sorted T cell fraction (not recorded which).

CDR3 coding DNA: TGTGCCAGCAGCTTCAGACTAGCGGGGAGGGCCGAGACCCAGTACTTC. Translated, it gives CASSFRLAGRAETQYF. The chain joins TRBV5-6 to TRBJ2-5; 11 positions match TRBD2. Germline V gives CDR1 SGHDT, CDR2 YYEEEE. The V segment lost 2 bases and the J segment 5 bases; nucleotides outside the gene matches: 8. This CDR3 comprises 16 residues.